This T cell receptor beta chain is drawn from a study of blood T cell repertoires in COVID-19. About the study: Donors in the United States, Italy and Spain gave samples during acute or convalescent COVID-19. Sample material is recorded as cDNA or gDNA derived from T cells, B-cell-depleted T cells, or PBMCs.

The CDR3 contains 13 residues. The V gene's germline CDR1 is MDHEN and CDR2 SYDVKM. The V segment lost 3 bases and the J segment 3 bases; nucleotides outside the gene matches: 1. In the source study's methods: Amplified reference gene primers provided the basis for estimating nucleated cell counts. Some clones are missing from TCRdb's copy, which holds only in-frame ones; the method was immunoSEQ multiplex PCR. Clone size and the V and J calls come from that table; the DNA yielded D and trimming. The repertoire holds about 61,000 clones, with approximately 86% as singletons. The V and J genes are TRBV28 and TRBJ2-5; 7 bases are a match to TRBD2. The sequence was collected from a woman aged 80 or over with active COVID-19. The sample taken for sequencing was peripheral blood. The CDR3 region is CASSFGGKETQYF. In nucleotides, the CDR3 is TGTGCCAGCAGTTTCGGGGGGAAAGAGACCCAGTACTTC.